These T cell receptor beta chains were read from a single sample in a study of cytomegalovirus exposure and HLA in healthy donors. The repertoire was sequenced with immunoSEQ multiplex PCR; TCRdb's copy has only in-frame clones and lacks some. This table holds around 130,000 clones, about three quarters found once. Sequenced material: PBMCs. The origin of the receptors is a man aged 35-49 years in good health and CMV-seronegative. CDR3s include the opening cysteine and the closing phenylalanine or tryptophan. The D gene is left open where the match is weak. Expanded clones are given a class, and other clones once, few, many or no size at all.

D gene: TRBD1; clone size: -; J gene: TRBJ2-3; V gene: TRBV5-1; CDR3 protein: CASSRYGGQGAGTDTQYF; CDR3 DNA: TGCGCCAGCAGTCGTTACGGGGGACAGGGGGCAGGGACAGATACGCAGTATTTT
D gene: -; clone size: -; J gene: TRBJ2-2; V gene: TRBV13; CDR3 protein: CASSLALGGTDTGELFF; CDR3 DNA: TGTGCCAGCAGCTTAGCCCTCGGCGGGACCGACACCGGGGAGCTGTTTTTT
D gene: TRBD1; clone size: -; J gene: TRBJ2-2; V gene: TRBV7-6; CDR3 protein: CASSLTRSGQSIGELFF; CDR3 DNA: TGTGCCAGCAGCTTAACCCGATCGGGACAGAGCATCGGGGAGCTGTTTTTT
D gene: -; clone size: -; J gene: TRBJ1-6; V gene: TRBV6-6; CDR3 protein: CASISSLGVLHF; CDR3 DNA: TGTGCCAGCATCAGTTCTCTTGGAGTCCTCCACTTT
D gene: TRBD2; clone size: -; J gene: TRBJ2-3; V gene: TRBV5-1; CDR3 protein: CASSLIAGGTTDTQYF; CDR3 DNA: TGCGCCAGCAGCTTAATAGCGGGAGGGACCACAGATACGCAGTATTTT
D gene: -; clone size: -; J gene: TRBJ2-3; V gene: TRBV6-9; CDR3 protein: CASSSYSPSTDTQYF; CDR3 DNA: TGTGCCAGCAGTTCATACAGCCCTAGCACAGATACGCAGTATTTT
D gene: -; clone size: -; J gene: TRBJ1-1; V gene: TRBV12-5; CDR3 protein: CASVSWGQDEAFF; CDR3 DNA: TGTGCTAGTGTGTCTTGGGGGCAGGATGAAGCTTTCTTT
D gene: TRBD2; clone size: -; J gene: TRBJ2-1; V gene: TRBV5-1; CDR3 protein: CASSLVTASGTSKQFF; CDR3 DNA: TGCGCCAGCAGCTTGGTTACGGCTAGCGGGACTTCTAAGCAGTTCTTC
D gene: -; clone size: -; J gene: TRBJ2-2; V gene: TRBV19; CDR3 protein: CASSIVSGVGTGELFF; CDR3 DNA: TGTGCCAGTAGTATAGTTTCAGGGGTCGGCACCGGGGAGCTGTTTTTT
D gene: TRBD2; clone size: -; J gene: TRBJ2-3; V gene: TRBV4-1; CDR3 protein: CASSQEPLAGDTDTQYF; CDR3 DNA: TGCGCCAGCAGCCAAGAGCCCCTAGCGGGGGACACAGATACGCAGTATTTT
D gene: TRBD1; clone size: -; J gene: TRBJ2-5; V gene: TRBV7-6; CDR3 protein: CASTTQEDRGETQYF; CDR3 DNA: TGTGCCAGCACCACCCAAGAAGACAGGGGGGAGACCCAGTACTTC
D gene: -; clone size: -; J gene: TRBJ2-7; V gene: TRBV6-1; CDR3 protein: CASSEVPGAYEQYF; CDR3 DNA: TGTGCCAGCAGTGAGGTTCCGGGGGCCTACGAGCAGTACTTC
D gene: TRBD1; clone size: -; J gene: TRBJ2-7; V gene: TRBV19; CDR3 protein: CASSINRGSGEQYF; CDR3 DNA: TGTGCCAGTAGTATAAACAGGGGATCCGGCGAGCAGTACTTC
D gene: -; clone size: -; J gene: TRBJ1-5; V gene: TRBV6-1; CDR3 protein: CASSEADRLNQPQHF; CDR3 DNA: TGTGCCAGCAGTGAAGCCGACAGGCTCAATCAGCCCCAGCATTTT
D gene: -; clone size: -; J gene: TRBJ2-7; V gene: TRBV7-2; CDR3 protein: CASSLAILARTPYEQYF; CDR3 DNA: TGTGCCAGCAGCTTAGCCATTCTAGCGAGGACCCCCTACGAGCAGTACTTC
D gene: TRBD1; clone size: -; J gene: TRBJ2-7; V gene: TRBV5-4; CDR3 protein: CASRDSQSYEQYF; CDR3 DNA: TGTGCCAGTCGGGACAGTCAGAGCTACGAGCAGTACTTC
D gene: TRBD1; clone size: -; J gene: TRBJ2-5; V gene: TRBV7-9; CDR3 protein: CASSLNDRGYGTQYF; CDR3 DNA: TGTGCCAGCAGCTTAAACGACAGGGGGTATGGGACCCAGTACTTC
D gene: TRBD1; clone size: -; J gene: TRBJ2-2; V gene: TRBV9; CDR3 protein: CASSPTGTGNTGELFF; CDR3 DNA: TGTGCCAGCAGCCCCACCGGGACAGGGAACACCGGGGAGCTGTTTTTT
D gene: TRBD1; clone size: few; J gene: TRBJ2-7; V gene: TRBV5-1; CDR3 protein: CASSLVGDSSKNYEQYF; CDR3 DNA: TGCGCCAGCAGCTTGGTGGGGGACAGCTCTAAAAACTACGAGCAGTACTTC
D gene: -; clone size: -; J gene: TRBJ1-2; V gene: TRBV4-1; CDR3 protein: CASSHPGSPNYGYTF; CDR3 DNA: TGCGCCAGCAGCCATCCCGGGTCACCTAACTATGGCTACACCTTC
D gene: TRBD1; clone size: -; J gene: TRBJ2-7; V gene: TRBV5-5; CDR3 protein: CASSPGQGFNEQYF; CDR3 DNA: TGTGCCAGCAGCCCTGGACAGGGTTTCAACGAGCAGTACTTC
D gene: -; clone size: -; J gene: TRBJ2-1; V gene: TRBV30; CDR3 protein: CAWSVGRGNEQFF; CDR3 DNA: TGTGCCTGGAGTGTAGGGCGGGGCAATGAGCAGTTCTTC
D gene: TRBD2; clone size: -; J gene: TRBJ2-7; V gene: TRBV19; CDR3 protein: CASSTSSGDSYEQYF; CDR3 DNA: TGTGCCAGTAGTACCTCCAGCGGGGACTCCTACGAGCAGTACTTC
D gene: -; clone size: -; J gene: TRBJ1-5; V gene: TRBV6-5; CDR3 protein: CASSGGVRQPQHF; CDR3 DNA: TGTGCCAGCAGCGGCGGGGTACGTCAGCCCCAGCATTTT
D gene: TRBD2; clone size: -; J gene: TRBJ2-3; V gene: TRBV7-6; CDR3 protein: CASSLALAGTDTQYF; CDR3 DNA: TGTGCCAGCAGTTTAGCACTAGCGGGCACAGATACGCAGTATTTT
D gene: TRBD2; clone size: -; J gene: TRBJ2-1; V gene: TRBV9; CDR3 protein: CASSVVSGSYNEQFF; CDR3 DNA: TGTGCCAGCAGCGTAGTCAGCGGGAGTTACAATGAGCAGTTCTTC
D gene: -; clone size: -; J gene: TRBJ2-3; V gene: TRBV4-1; CDR3 protein: CASSQGDFTDTQYF; CDR3 DNA: TGCGCCAGCAGCCAAGGGGACTTCACAGATACGCAGTATTTT
D gene: TRBD2; clone size: -; J gene: TRBJ2-3; V gene: TRBV7-6; CDR3 protein: CASSRTSGRGDTQYF; CDR3 DNA: TGTGCCAGCAGCAGGACTAGCGGGAGAGGAGATACGCAGTATTTT
D gene: -; clone size: -; J gene: TRBJ1-4; V gene: TRBV15; CDR3 protein: CATSRQAVTNEKLFF; CDR3 DNA: TGTGCCACCAGCAGACAGGCCGTAACTAATGAAAAACTGTTTTTT
D gene: TRBD1; clone size: few; J gene: TRBJ1-1; V gene: TRBV29-1; CDR3 protein: CSVRASGGNGNTEAFF; CDR3 DNA: TGCAGCGTTCGAGCCTCAGGGGGCAATGGAAACACTGAAGCTTTCTTT
D gene: TRBD1; clone size: -; J gene: TRBJ1-5; V gene: TRBV18; CDR3 protein: CASSPPGQGVQPQHF; CDR3 DNA: TGTGCCAGCTCACCACCGGGACAGGGGGTTCAGCCCCAGCATTTT
D gene: TRBD2; clone size: -; J gene: TRBJ2-1; V gene: TRBV6-4; CDR3 protein: CASSPGLAGDYNEQFF; CDR3 DNA: TGTGCCAGCAGCCCTGGGCTAGCGGGGGATTACAATGAGCAGTTCTTC
D gene: -; clone size: -; J gene: TRBJ1-6; V gene: TRBV7-3; CDR3 protein: CASSSRQNSPLHF; CDR3 DNA: TGTGCCAGCAGCTCCCGACAGAATTCACCCCTCCACTTT
D gene: TRBD1; clone size: few; J gene: TRBJ1-6; V gene: TRBV2; CDR3 protein: CASQKGQGGYGGNSPLHF; CDR3 DNA: TGTGCCAGCCAAAAGGGACAGGGAGGATATGGTGGGAATTCACCCCTCCACTTT
D gene: -; clone size: few; J gene: TRBJ1-1; V gene: TRBV28; CDR3 protein: CASQSRGRRTEAFF; CDR3 DNA: TGTGCCAGCCAATCCAGGGGAAGGCGGACTGAAGCTTTCTTT
D gene: -; clone size: -; J gene: TRBJ2-2; V gene: TRBV10-3; CDR3 protein: CAISEGRETGELFF; CDR3 DNA: TGTGCCATCAGTGAAGGCAGGGAAACCGGGGAGCTGTTTTTT
D gene: -; clone size: few; J gene: TRBJ2-2; V gene: TRBV6-5; CDR3 protein: CASSEGDTGELFF; CDR3 DNA: TGTGCCAGCAGTGAAGGGGACACCGGGGAGCTGTTTTTT
D gene: TRBD1; clone size: -; J gene: TRBJ2-7; V gene: TRBV30; CDR3 protein: CAWSVAGGYEQYF; CDR3 DNA: TGTGCCTGGAGTGTAGCAGGGGGCTACGAGCAGTACTTC
D gene: TRBD1; clone size: -; J gene: TRBJ2-5; V gene: TRBV19; CDR3 protein: CASSIIQGEQETQYF; CDR3 DNA: TGTGCCAGTAGTATCATTCAGGGGGAACAAGAGACCCAGTACTTC
D gene: TRBD2; clone size: -; J gene: TRBJ2-3; V gene: TRBV6-1; CDR3 protein: CASSLGGSTDTQYF; CDR3 DNA: TGTGCCAGCAGTCTGGGGGGGAGCACAGATACGCAGTATTTT
D gene: TRBD1; clone size: -; J gene: TRBJ1-6; V gene: TRBV5-1; CDR3 protein: CASSTGDSYNSPLHF; CDR3 DNA: TGCGCCAGCAGCACAGGGGATTCCTATAATTCACCCCTCCACTTT